The rows below give T cell receptor beta chains drawn from one sample of a study of blood T cell repertoires in COVID-19. The repertoire was sequenced with immunoSEQ multiplex PCR; TCRdb's copy has only in-frame clones and lacks some. Of 140,000 or so clones in the sample, roughly 77% were seen once. The sample was peripheral blood. Receptors were obtained from a woman in her seventies with COVID-19, enrolled during active disease. Both conserved end residues are part of each CDR3. Fields, in order: J gene, clone size, D gene, V gene, CDR3 DNA, CDR3 protein. D genes are given only for firm matches. Expanded clones get a size class; other rows say once, few or many, or leave the size out.

>TRBJ1-6|NA|NA|TRBV12-3/TRBV12-4
TGTGCCAGCACGGACCACAGGTCACCCCTCCACTTT
CASTDHRSPLHF
>TRBJ1-5|once|TRBD1|TRBV20-1
TGCAGTGCTAGTGTCCAGGGGGTACGCAATCAGCCCCAGCATTTT
CSASVQGVRNQPQHF
>TRBJ2-7|NA|NA|TRBV10-3
TGTGCCATCAGTGAAACAGGGTCCCACGAGCAGTACTTC
CAISETGSHEQYF
>TRBJ2-1|NA|TRBD2|TRBV4-2
TGTGCCAGCAGCCATTCACGGGGGGGATACAATGAGCAGTTCTTC
CASSHSRGGYNEQFF
>TRBJ2-7|NA|TRBD1|TRBV28
TGTGCCAGCAGACCGACCCCCGGGACAGGAAGCTACGAGCAGTACTTC
CASRPTPGTGSYEQYF
>TRBJ2-7|NA|TRBD1|TRBV6-5
TGTGCCAGCAGTTACGGACAGGGGGGTTCCTACGAGCAGTACTTC
CASSYGQGGSYEQYF
>TRBJ1-5|few|TRBD1|TRBV18
TGTGCCAGCTCAATTACAGGGGAGAGCAATCAGCCCCAGCATTTT
CASSITGESNQPQHF
>TRBJ1-5|NA|NA|TRBV18
TGTGCCAGCTCACCAGGGGAGGGCAGGGCCCAGCATTTT
CASSPGEGRAQHF
>TRBJ1-1|NA|TRBD1|TRBV2
TGTGCCAGCAGTCGGGACAGGGGGATGAACACTGAAGCTTTCTTT
CASSRDRGMNTEAFF
>TRBJ2-5|NA|NA|TRBV12-3/TRBV12-4
TGTGCCAGCAGTTTTGGGGGGGCGGAGACCCAGTACTTC
CASSFGGAETQYF
>TRBJ2-7|NA|NA|TRBV6-6
TGTGCCAGCAGTTACTTGGACAGCCCGGGGAGCGACGAGCAGTACTTC
CASSYLDSPGSDEQYF
>TRBJ1-2|once|NA|TRBV3-1/TRBV3-2
TGTGCCAGCAGCTCCGGGGGGAACTATGGCTACACCTTC
CASSSGGNYGYTF
>TRBJ1-5|NA|NA|TRBV29-1
TGCAGCGTTGAAGAGGACTTTAATCAGCCCCAGCATTTT
CSVEEDFNQPQHF
>TRBJ1-2|NA|NA|TRBV9
TGTGCCAGCAGCGTAGTCCCCACTGCTCAATACGGCTACACCTTC
CASSVVPTAQYGYTF
>TRBJ2-3|NA|TRBD2|TRBV30
TGTGCCTGGAGTCCACCTAAGGGAGGGGGCACAGATACGCAGTATTTT
CAWSPPKGGGTDTQYF
>TRBJ1-5|NA|NA|TRBV28
TGTGCCAGCAGTACACAGGGTTCAGGTCAGCCCCAGCATTTT
CASSTQGSGQPQHF
>TRBJ2-1|NA|TRBD2|TRBV7-9
TGTGCCAGCAGCCCCATAGCGGGGGGCTACAATGAGCAGTTCTTC
CASSPIAGGYNEQFF
>TRBJ1-4|NA|NA|TRBV24-1
TGTGCCACCAGCGGGGGACCGCTGAATGAAAAACTGTTTTTT
CATSGGPLNEKLFF
>TRBJ2-2|NA|NA|TRBV5-3
TGTGCCAGAAGCTCGAGGGAGGCCGGGGAGCTGTTTTTT
CARSSREAGELFF
>TRBJ1-2|NA|NA|TRBV28
TGTGCCAGCAGCCCTGCAGGGGCCAACTATGGCTACACCTTC
CASSPAGANYGYTF
>TRBJ1-1|few|NA|TRBV18
TGTGCCAGCTCACTTGGAGAGAACACTGAAGCTTTCTTT
CASSLGENTEAFF
>TRBJ2-4|NA|TRBD2|TRBV5-1
TGCGCCAGCAGCTCCGGGACTAGCGGGGGGGCGGACATTCAGTACTTC
CASSSGTSGGADIQYF
>TRBJ1-2|NA|TRBD1|TRBV6-6
TGTGCCAGCCGCTCGGGACAGAACTATGGCTACACCTTC
CASRSGQNYGYTF
>TRBJ1-1|NA|NA|TRBV3-1/TRBV3-2
TGTGCCAGCAGCCAACTTTCGGGGGGGAACACTGAAGCTTTCTTT
CASSQLSGGNTEAFF
>TRBJ1-2|NA|TRBD1|TRBV2
TGTGCCAGCAGTGAATTGATCGGACAGGGGGCGAGCGGCTACACCTTC
CASSELIGQGASGYTF
>TRBJ2-1|NA|NA|TRBV29-1
TGCAGCACAGATGGACAGAGACCATACAATGAGCAGTTCTTC
CSTDGQRPYNEQFF
>TRBJ1-2|few|TRBD1|TRBV19
TGTGCCAGTGGACACAGGGGGGCAGTGATACATGGCTACACCTTC
CASGHRGAVIHGYTF
>TRBJ2-5|NA|TRBD1|TRBV7-9
TGTGCCAGCAGCTTAGTTTCAGGGACAGGGCAAGAGACCCAGTACTTC
CASSLVSGTGQETQYF
>TRBJ1-1|NA|NA|TRBV18
TGTGCCAGCTCCGCCTCAATACAGGGGAACACTGAAGCTTTCTTT
CASSASIQGNTEAFF
>TRBJ2-6|NA|NA|TRBV5-1
TGCGCCAGCAGCTTGACGGGGGCTGGGGCCAACGTCCTGACTTTC
CASSLTGAGANVLTF
>TRBJ2-5|few|TRBD1|TRBV10-3
TGTGCCATCGGCCCGGCAGGGGGCTTTTCGGAGACCCAGTACTTC
CAIGPAGGFSETQYF
>TRBJ1-1|NA|TRBD1|TRBV4-3
TGCGCCAGCAGCCAGAGACAGGGAAGTAGGACTGAAGCTTTCTTT
CASSQRQGSRTEAFF